This T cell receptor (beta chain) originates from a study of cytomegalovirus exposure and HLA in healthy donors. Study information: An early data release held some 85 million unique TCRs from HLA-typed donors.

Points from the study as a whole: There were some V segments, including TRBV6-2 and TRBV6-3, excluded as indistinguishable. In a later analysis, donors in an Asian-associated ancestry cluster reportedly had fewer N-insertions in productive TCRs than the cohort mean. Reports showed the classifier diagnosing cytomegalovirus status with high specificity and sensitivity.

With 60 Vbeta and 13 Jbeta primers, the PCR was carried out. TCRdb's table, derived via immunoSEQ multiplex PCR, lists solely in-frame clones and lacks some. The sample consists of over 80,000 clones, 60% to 85% of them appearing once. This clone was observed a single time. Its antigen is currently unknown. This CDR3 has 17 residues. The V gene's germline CDR1 is SGHTA and CDR2 FQGNSA. V was clipped by 2 bases and J by 3 bases; unmatched bases: 9. The chain uses TRBV7-2 and TRBJ2-2; 7 bases are shared with TRBD2. Sequencing was done on a sample of PBMCs. This TCR came from a man aged 55-75 years in good health and CMV-seropositive. The CDR3 region is CASSLSLGGLDTGELFF. The CDR3 nucleotides are TGTGCCAGCAGCTTAAGTTTGGGGGGGTTGGACACCGGGGAGCTGTTTTTT.